Listed here are 23 T cell receptor beta chains from one sample, sequenced in a study of T-cell memory formation after mild COVID-19 (dated by TCRdb to the early 2020s). The method behind the library was 5' RACE. Sequencing instrument: Illumina NovaSeq 6000. TCRdb reanalyzed the raw reads on its own, using fastp at Q25 for trimming and MiXCR for clone calling, and kept in-frame beta chains. Rows are unified per CDR3 protein, each entry keeping the most common DNA and genes. The sample yields under 300,000 distinct CDR3 sequences; roughly 8.2% were counted once. The top ten clones comprise roughly 23% of the sample. What was sequenced was PBMCs or a T cell subset sorted from them (not recorded which). The receptor source for this set is a man younger than 35 who had mild COVID-19 (a few samples of this study predate the infection). The sample titles of this study are shuffled in the database, so cell type and time point are left out; the donor was told from shared clones.

The chain employs TRBV5-1 and TRBJ2-3; 8 bases fit TRBD2. The CDR3 is 15 residues long. J was trimmed by 5 bases and V by 4 bases; bases with no gene match: 9. CDR1 is SGHRS, CDR2 YFSETQ, per germline. As DNA, the CDR3 is TGCGCCAGCAGCGAGGGACTAGTAAAACGAGATACGCAGTATTTT. Its protein is CASSEGLVKRDTQYF.

This clonotype was observed a few times. The V call is TRBV6-2 or TRBV6-3, the J call TRBJ1-6; tentatively, D is TRBD1 (5 bases). The V and J ends lost 10 bases and 4 bases respectively, with 11 bases between them. The CDR3 spans 13 residues. Germline CDR1 is MNHEY and CDR2 is SVGEGT. The CDR3, as DNA: TGTGCCACCACCGGGACTTATAATTCACCCCTCCACTTT. Protein sequence: CATTGTYNSPLHF.

This clonotype was recorded many times. The chain is built from TRBV7-2 and TRBJ2-1; 7 bases fit TRBD1. With 4 bases clipped from V and 0 bases from J, the junction kept 3 bases outside the gene matches. This CDR3 is 15 amino acids long. The germline V gene has CDR1 SGHTA and CDR2 FQGNSA. CDR3: CASSWDRGSYNEQFF. Written as DNA, the CDR3 is TGTGCCAGCAGCTGGGACAGAGGCTCCTACAATGAGCAGTTCTTC. Variable domain in full (rest from reference TRBV7-2 and TRBJ2-1): GAGVSQSPSNKVTEKGKDVELRCDPISGHTALYWYRQSLGQGLEFLIYFQGNSAPDKSGLPSDRFSAERTGGSVSTLTIQRTQQEDSAVYLCASSWDRGSYNEQFFGPGTRLTVL.

This clonotype was counted a few times. This chain links TRBV5-1 with TRBJ2-3; TRBD2 aligns across 13 bases. V trimming: 4 bases; J trimming: 4 bases; junction bases outside the gene matches: 6. The germline V gene encodes CDR1 SGHRS and CDR2 YFSETQ. This CDR3 is built from 16 residues. CDR3 residues: CASSVTSGGASDTQYF. The CDR3, as DNA: TGCGCCAGCAGCGTAACTAGCGGGGGGGCATCAGATACGCAGTATTTT.

Only a few counts were recorded for this clonotype. This chain links TRBV30 with TRBJ1-1; a weak D match, TRBD1 (5 bases). The ends were cut back, 8 bases at V and 0 bases at J, with 13 bases in the middle. This CDR3 region has 13 residues. Looked up from germline, CDR1 is GTSNPN and CDR2 is SVGIG (reference sequence). The CDR3 is CAGDRGLNTEAFF. CDR3 DNA sequence: TGTGCCGGGGACCGAGGGTTGAACACTGAAGCTTTCTTT.

This clonotype has just a few counts. The CDR3 protein is CASSPRGFSGNTIYF. The CDR3 DNA reads TGTGCCAGCAGCCCCCGCGGATTTTCTGGAAACACCATATATTTT. This chain uses TRBV9 with TRBJ1-3; no clear D. V was clipped by 4 bases and J by 1 base, with 12 bases between them. This CDR3 has 15 amino acids. CDR1 and CDR2 from the germline V gene are SGDLS and YYNGEE.

The rearrangement uses TRBV28 and TRBJ2-7; 10 nucleotides agree with TRBD1. CDR1 is MDHEN and CDR2 is SYDVKM in the germline V gene. V was clipped by 6 bases and J by 4 bases; unmatched bases: 6. This CDR3 contains 14 residues. The CDR3 loop is CASSAGQGIYEQYV. The CDR3 nucleotides are TGTGCCAGCAGCGCGGGACAGGGGATTTACGAGCAGTACGTC.

The sample holds many counts of this clonotype. V is TRBV5-1 and J is TRBJ2-2; 8 positions agree with TRBD1. The germline CDR1 and CDR2 sequences are SGHRS and YFSETQ. The CDR3 sequence is 16 residues long. Trimming at V came to 4 bases and at J to 0 bases, leaving 5 bases not matched to a gene. The CDR3 sequence is CASSIGQGANTGELFF. CDR3 DNA: TGCGCCAGCAGCATAGGACAGGGAGCGAACACCGGGGAGCTGTTTTTT.

The chain couples TRBV6-5 to TRBJ1-5, with D unclear. This CDR3 has 14 amino acids. CDR1 is MNHEY and CDR2 is SVGAGI in the germline V gene. V gave up 0 bases and J gave up 7 bases, with 10 bases separating them. The CDR3 DNA reads TGTGCCAGCAGTTACTCGGGGTTCGGGCAGCCCCAGCATTTT. It translates to CASSYSGFGQPQHF.

This clonotype was recorded many times. This chain connects TRBV5-1 to TRBJ2-3, with 8 bases matching TRBD1. Germline V gene data show CDR1 as SGHRS and CDR2 as YFSETQ. Trimming cost V 4 bases and J 2 bases; bases outside gene matches: 3. CDR3 length: 14 amino acids. The CDR3 region is CASSRQGTTDTQYF. In DNA form, the CDR3 reads TGCGCCAGCAGCCGACAGGGGACCACAGATACGCAGTATTTT.

A single count supports this clonotype. The V and J genes are TRBV19 and TRBJ2-1; D ambiguous. The germline V gene has CDR1 LNHDA and CDR2 SQIVND (reference sequence). The CDR3 consists of 13 residues. V gave up 2 bases and J gave up 7 bases, with 9 bases separating them. For the CDR3, the DNA is TGTGCCAGTAGTATATTTGTGGGAAATGAGCAGTTCTTC. This codes for CASSIFVGNEQFF.

The gene calls are TRBV5-1 and TRBJ1-5; 9 bases map to TRBD1. Looked up from germline, CDR1 is SGHRS and CDR2 is YFSETQ. Unmatched junction bases numbered 6, after V lost 4 bases and J lost 7 bases. This CDR3 spans 14 amino acids. CDR3 protein: CASSLDRGGQPQHF. For the CDR3, the DNA is TGCGCCAGCAGCCTGGACAGGGGTGGGCAGCCCCAGCATTTT.

The chain recombines TRBV7-2 with TRBJ1-2; 7 bases are a match to TRBD1. Germline CDR1 reads SGHTA; CDR2 reads FQGNSA. J was trimmed by 4 bases and V by 5 bases; bases with no gene match: 7. The CDR3 consists of 14 residues. The CDR3 nucleotides read TGTGCCAGCAGCACCCGACAGGGTCTCTATGGCTACACCTTC. This gives the protein CASSTRQGLYGYTF.

The chain uses TRBV6-2 or TRBV6-3 and TRBJ2-7; D is unclear. The CDR3 length is 12 residues. V lost 5 bases and J lost 0, with 5 bases in between. Germline assignment: CDR1 MNHEY and CDR2 SVGEGT. The CDR3, as DNA: TGTGCCAGCAGTCCAAACTCCTACGAGCAGTACTTC. As protein: CASSPNSYEQYF.

The chain uses TRBV11-2 and TRBJ2-3; D might be TRBD2 (6 bases). V was pared by 1 base and J by 0 bases, with 11 bases between. Germline CDR1 SGHAT, CDR2 FQNNGV. The CDR3 contains 16 residues. CDR3 residues: CASSLVGGASTDTQYF. The CDR3, as DNA: TGTGCCAGCAGCTTAGTTGGCGGGGCAAGCACAGATACGCAGTATTTT.

V usage is TRBV9 and J usage is TRBJ2-2; D not certain. CDR1 is SGDLS and CDR2 is YYNGEE in the germline V gene. The CDR3 is 15 residues long. V lost 0 bases, J lost 1 base, and 7 bases lay in between. The CDR3 nucleotides read TGTGCCAGCAGCGTAGAACCCGTGAACACCGGGGAGCTGTTTTTT. It yields the protein CASSVEPVNTGELFF.

The chain carries TRBV6-6 and TRBJ1-1; 8 nucleotides line up with TRBD1. This CDR3 region has 14 residues. J lost 0 bases, V lost 6 bases, and 3 bases had no gene match. Germline loops: CDR1 MNHNY, CDR2 SVGAGI (reference sequence). In DNA form, the CDR3 reads TGTGCCAGCAGGGACAGGGCCGTGAACACTGAAGCTTTCTTT. Its translation: CASRDRAVNTEAFF.

V is TRBV12-3 or TRBV12-4 and J is TRBJ1-5; 8 bases line up with TRBD1. The CDR3 runs 14 residues. Unmatched junction bases numbered 4, after V lost 6 bases and J lost 3 bases. CDR3: CASRRQGSNQPQHF. The CDR3 DNA sequence: TGTGCCAGCAGAAGACAGGGGTCCAATCAGCCCCAGCATTTT.

This clonotype was detected a few times. The J gene is TRBJ2-4, the V gene TRBV12-3 or TRBV12-4; D unclear. V lost 4 bases to trimming and J lost 5 bases, with 9 bases between them. The CDR3 covers 13 residues. CDR3 in amino acids: CASSSLHENIQYF. The CDR3 DNA sequence: TGTGCCAGCAGTTCCCTGCATGAAAACATTCAGTACTTC.

V gene TRBV3-1 combines with J gene TRBJ2-1; 8 bases map to TRBD2. The germline gives CDR1 LGHDT, CDR2 YNNKEL (reference sequence). The junction had 3 bases not matched to a gene; V was cut back by 2 bases and J by 6 bases. The CDR3 extends over 14 amino acids. CDR3 protein: CASSQLAGSNEQFF. The DNA for the CDR3 is TGTGCCAGCAGCCAACTAGCGGGTAGCAATGAGCAGTTCTTC.

The sample holds a few counts of this clonotype. The chain couples TRBV7-8 to TRBJ1-5; D is unresolved. CDR3 length: 15 residues. Trimming removed 3 bases at V and 2 bases at J, with 11 bases between. Germline CDR1 reads SGHVS; CDR2 reads FQNEAQ. CDR3 nucleotide sequence: TGTGCCAGCAGCTTCCTGGGAGAGGGCAATCAGCCCCAGCATTTT. Its protein product is CASSFLGEGNQPQHF.

The V gene is TRBV3-1, the J gene TRBJ1-5; D remains ambiguous. Germline CDR1 LGHDT, CDR2 YNNKEL (reference sequence). The CDR3 is 15 residues long. The V end lost 1 base, the J end lost 7 bases, and 14 bases lay between the germline ends. This CDR3 is CASSQGVEQRQPQHF. The CDR3, as DNA: TGTGCCAGCAGCCAAGGAGTTGAACAAAGGCAGCCCCAGCATTTT.

This chain uses TRBV6-2 or TRBV6-3 with TRBJ2-1; weak D call: TRBD1 (6 bases). The CDR3 has 15 amino acids. In germline, CDR1 is MNHEY, CDR2 SVGEGT. V shed 2 bases and J shed 3 bases, with 11 bases lying between them. CDR3 bases: TGTGCCAGCAGTTACCGGACAGTTATCTACAATGAGCAGTTCTTC. Translating it yields CASSYRTVIYNEQFF.